What follows is one T cell receptor beta chain and its context. The antigen is unknown. This specimen belongs to a study of shared clonotypes between healthy human individuals. About the study: CD4 naive and memory got three plates each, CD8 naive two, CD8 memory one.

Samples underwent the assay at deep level. Methods used by the authors: Junction-only sequences without quality scores came from ImmunoSEQ, so filtering differed. Produced via immunoSEQ multiplex PCR; TCRdb's table is partial and in-frame only. Clonal size and the V and J genes are those of that table, whereas D and trimming came from the DNA. The sample has some 650,000 clones, almost 97% seen once. The CDR3 runs 16 residues. The germline CDR1 and CDR2 sequences are SGHTA and FQGTGA. Trimming left V 2 bases short and J 6 bases short, with 17 bases between. Study results and caveats: What naive subsets generally showed was a larger estimated richness than memory subsets showed.

The chain carries TRBV7-3 and TRBJ1-5; no clear D gene. The TCR originated in a woman in her 30s in good health. The specimen sequenced was naive CD4+ T cells sorted from blood. The subset here: CD45RA+ positively selected. The CDR3 is CASSLPKFDPSQPQHF. The CDR3 DNA follows: TGTGCCAGCAGCTTACCAAAATTCGATCCTAGTCAGCCCCAGCATTTT.